The rows below give T cell receptor beta chains drawn from one sample of a study of blood T cell repertoires in COVID-19. Some clones are missing from TCRdb's copy, which holds only in-frame ones; the method was immunoSEQ multiplex PCR. The data show roughly 280,000 clones, under 90% seen once. The sequencing sample was made of PBMCs or T cells enriched from blood (not recorded which). Receptors were obtained from a woman aged 55 to 70 who had recovered from COVID-19. CDR3s include the opening cysteine and the closing phenylalanine or tryptophan. A D gene is named only where the DNA matches it firmly. Size is omitted from some rows. Given values are once, few, many or a class for expanded clones.

abundance,d_gene,j_gene,v_gene,CDR3nt,CDR3aa
-,-,TRBJ1-3,TRBV5-1,TGCGCCAGCAGCTTGGGCGGTTTCAATGGAAACACCATATATTTT,CASSLGGFNGNTIYF
-,TRBD1,TRBJ1-1,TRBV7-9,TGTGCCAGCAGCTCCGGGACAGGGGGTGTGGCTGAAGCTTTCTTT,CASSSGTGGVAEAFF
-,-,TRBJ1-1,TRBV3-1/TRBV3-2,TGTGCCAGCAGCCAAGGAGGTCGGGACACTGAAGCTTTCTTT,CASSQGGRDTEAFF
-,TRBD2,TRBJ2-7,TRBV11-2,TGTGCCAGCAGCTTAGCGGGGGGGGTCGAGCAGTACTTC,CASSLAGGVEQYF
-,TRBD1,TRBJ1-2,TRBV30,TGTGCCTGGAACCCACCGGGACAGGGGGCGCCTGGCTACACCTTC,CAWNPPGQGAPGYTF
-,-,TRBJ2-7,TRBV10-1,TGCGCCAGCAGTGACGTGTCGGCGGGGAACTACGAGCAGTACTTC,CASSDVSAGNYEQYF
-,TRBD1,TRBJ2-7,TRBV11-3,TGTGCCAGCAGCCCCAGGGGGAGCTACGAGCAGTACTTC,CASSPRGSYEQYF
-,-,TRBJ1-6,TRBV6-5,TGTGCCAGCAGTCCCGGGGGCTATAATTCACCCCTCCACTTT,CASSPGGYNSPLHF
-,TRBD1,TRBJ1-1,TRBV19,TGTGCCAGTAATTCAGGGGGGAGCACTGAAGCTTTCTTT,CASNSGGSTEAFF
-,-,TRBJ2-3,TRBV7-8,TGTGCCAGCAGCTCCGGCGGCCGCACAGATACGCAGTATTTT,CASSSGGRTDTQYF
once,TRBD1,TRBJ1-5,TRBV3-1/TRBV3-2,TGTGCCAGCAGCCAAGGGACAGGGGTCAGACCCCAGCATTTT,CASSQGTGVRPQHF
-,-,TRBJ1-5,TRBV5-6,TGTGCCAGCAGCTCGAGGGGGTCGGGCAATCAGCCCCAGCATTTT,CASSSRGSGNQPQHF
-,-,TRBJ1-1,TRBV2,TGTGCCAGCAGTCTGACTGTAGAATTAGAAGCTTTCTTT,CASSLTVELEAFF
-,-,TRBJ1-1,TRBV2,TGTGCCAGCAGTGGTAACAGGTTGGCGAACACTGAAGCTTTCTTT,CASSGNRLANTEAFF
-,-,TRBJ1-2,TRBV5-4,TGTGCCAGCAGCTTGGGTATTGGGGGCAGTGGCTACACCTTC,CASSLGIGGSGYTF
-,-,TRBJ1-2,TRBV19,TGTGCCAGTAGTGGACAACCGGGACACCTTATCGGAGATGGCTACACCTTC,CASSGQPGHLIGDGYTF
-,-,TRBJ1-6,TRBV5-6,TGTGCCAGTACAAGACAGCCTTATAATTCACCCCTCCACTTT,CASTRQPYNSPLHF
-,TRBD1,TRBJ2-7,TRBV5-1,TGCGCCAGCAGCTTACAGGGGGAAGAGCAGTACTTC,CASSLQGEEQYF
-,TRBD1,TRBJ2-7,TRBV6-2/TRBV6-3,TGTGCCAGCAGTTCTTCCGGGACAGGGACCTACGAGCAGTACTTC,CASSSSGTGTYEQYF
-,TRBD1,TRBJ1-2,TRBV13,TGTGCCAGCAGCTCCCGGGACAGGGAAAGTCATGGCTACACCTTC,CASSSRDRESHGYTF
-,TRBD1,TRBJ1-4,TRBV28,TGTGCCATCGCAGTACAGGGGGCGTCTGAAAAACTGTTTTTT,CAIAVQGASEKLFF
-,TRBD2,TRBJ2-5,TRBV28,TGTGCCAGCACCCCCCAGCGGGGCAGGGAGGTCGTAGAGACCCAGTACTTC,CASTPQRGREVVETQYF
once,-,TRBJ1-4,TRBV11-2,TGTGCCAGCACACCTTGGCCGGGAGAAAAACTGTTTTTT,CASTPWPGEKLFF
once,TRBD1,TRBJ1-5,TRBV28,TGTGCCAGCAGTTTCGTAGGGGGCGGCAATCAGCCCCAGCATTTT,CASSFVGGGNQPQHF
-,TRBD1,TRBJ2-7,TRBV28,TGTGCCAGCAGATCGGGACAGGGCCGGCTCGAGCAGTACTTC,CASRSGQGRLEQYF
-,-,TRBJ1-2,TRBV28,TGTGCCAGCAGATCGCGCAGGGGTTTTGACTATGGCTACACCTTC,CASRSRRGFDYGYTF
-,TRBD2,TRBJ2-5,TRBV9,TGTGCCAGCAGCGTATACTCTAGCGGGAGTTTAGAGACCCAGTACTTC,CASSVYSSGSLETQYF
once,-,TRBJ1-2,TRBV27,TGTGCCAGCAGTTCCCTCGGACAGCCTAACTATGGCTACACCTTC,CASSSLGQPNYGYTF
-,-,TRBJ2-1,TRBV12-3/TRBV12-4,TGTGCCAGCAGTTTAGGAGGCTTCGATGAGCAGTTCTTC,CASSLGGFDEQFF
-,-,TRBJ2-2,TRBV25-1,TGTGCCAGCAGTGATGACAGGACCCGAGCCGGGGAGCTGTTTTTT,CASSDDRTRAGELFF
-,-,TRBJ2-7,TRBV2,TGTGCCAGCAGTGTGGAGAGAAGTTCCTACGAGCAGTACTTC,CASSVERSSYEQYF
-,-,TRBJ2-1,TRBV7-3,TGTGCCAGCAGCCCCGGGAGCTGGCATGAGCAGTTCTTC,CASSPGSWHEQFF
once,-,TRBJ2-7,TRBV18,TGTGCCAGCTCAGCAAGACAGCCTAGCTCCTACGAGCAGTACTTC,CASSARQPSSYEQYF
-,-,TRBJ1-2,TRBV5-6,TGTGCCAGCAGCTCCTATGTGGGGGCTATCTATGGCTACACCTTC,CASSSYVGAIYGYTF
-,-,TRBJ1-4,TRBV6-6,TGTGCCACCCAGGGTCGTGCGACTAATGAAAAACTGTTTTTT,CATQGRATNEKLFF
-,TRBD1,TRBJ2-3,TRBV27,TGTGCCAGCACCCCCCGGACTTTTCGGGACAGGGGGTCAACAGATACGCAGTATTTT,CASTPRTFRDRGSTDTQYF
-,-,TRBJ2-7,TRBV28,TGTGCCAGCAGTTTCGACAGAGGCTCCTACGAGCAGTACTTC,CASSFDRGSYEQYF
-,-,TRBJ2-3,TRBV5-1,TGCGCCAGCACCACAGGCGGTCCCACAGATACGCAGTATTTT,CASTTGGPTDTQYF